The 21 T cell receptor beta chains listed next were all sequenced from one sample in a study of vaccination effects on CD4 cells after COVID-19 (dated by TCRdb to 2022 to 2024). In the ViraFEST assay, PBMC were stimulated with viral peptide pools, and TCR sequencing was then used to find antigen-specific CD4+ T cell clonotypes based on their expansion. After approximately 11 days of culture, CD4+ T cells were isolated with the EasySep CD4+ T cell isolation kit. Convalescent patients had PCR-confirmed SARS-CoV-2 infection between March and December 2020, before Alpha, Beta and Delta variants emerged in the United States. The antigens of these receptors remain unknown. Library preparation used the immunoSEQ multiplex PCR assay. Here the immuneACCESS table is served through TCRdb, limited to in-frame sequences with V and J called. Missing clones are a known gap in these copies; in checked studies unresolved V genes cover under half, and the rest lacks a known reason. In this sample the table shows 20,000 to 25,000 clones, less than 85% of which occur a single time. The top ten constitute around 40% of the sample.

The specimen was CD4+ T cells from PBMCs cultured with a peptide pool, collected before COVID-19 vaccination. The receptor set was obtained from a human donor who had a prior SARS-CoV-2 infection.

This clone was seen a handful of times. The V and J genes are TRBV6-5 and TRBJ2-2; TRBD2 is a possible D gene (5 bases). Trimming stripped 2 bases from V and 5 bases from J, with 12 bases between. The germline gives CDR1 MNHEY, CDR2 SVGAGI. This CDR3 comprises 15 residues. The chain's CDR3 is CASSYHGLLTGELFF. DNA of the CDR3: TGTGCCAGCAGTTACCACGGACTGCTGACCGGGGAGCTGTTTTTT.

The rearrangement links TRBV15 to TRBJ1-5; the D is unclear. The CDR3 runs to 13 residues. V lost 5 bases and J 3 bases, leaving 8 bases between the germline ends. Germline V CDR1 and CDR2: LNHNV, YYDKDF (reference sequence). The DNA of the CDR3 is TGTGCCACCAGCCCAGGCTACAATCAGCCCCAGCATTTT. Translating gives CATSPGYNQPQHF. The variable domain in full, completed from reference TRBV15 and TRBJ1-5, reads DAMVIQNPRYQVTQFGKPVTLSCSQTLNHNVMYWYQQKSSQAPKLLFHYYDKDFNNEADTPDNFQSRRPNTSFCFLDIRSPGLGDTAMYLCATSPGYNQPQHFGDGTRLSIL.

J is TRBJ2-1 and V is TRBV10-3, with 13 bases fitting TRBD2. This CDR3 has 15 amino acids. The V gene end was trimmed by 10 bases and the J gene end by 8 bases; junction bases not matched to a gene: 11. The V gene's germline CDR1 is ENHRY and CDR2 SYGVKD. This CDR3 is CATRGSGTSGDEQFF. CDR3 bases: TGTGCCACCCGTGGATCCGGGACTAGCGGGGATGAGCAGTTCTTC.

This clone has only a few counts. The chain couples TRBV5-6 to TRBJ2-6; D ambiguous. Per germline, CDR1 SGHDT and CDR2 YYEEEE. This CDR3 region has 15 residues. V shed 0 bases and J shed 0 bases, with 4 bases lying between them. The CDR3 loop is CASSLGVSGANVLTF. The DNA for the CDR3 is TGTGCCAGCAGCTTGGGAGTCTCTGGGGCCAACGTCCTGACTTTC.

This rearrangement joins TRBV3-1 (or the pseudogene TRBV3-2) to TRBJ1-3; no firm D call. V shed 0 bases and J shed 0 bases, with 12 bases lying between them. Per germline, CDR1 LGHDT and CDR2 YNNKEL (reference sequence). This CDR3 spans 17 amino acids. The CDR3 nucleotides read TGTGCCAGCAGCCAAGATCCCAACAGCTTCTCTGGAAACACCATATATTTT. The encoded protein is CASSQDPNSFSGNTIYF.

CDR3 protein: CASSYDSYEQYF. In nucleotides, the CDR3 is TGCGCCAGCAGTTATGACAGCTACGAGCAGTACTTC. The chain combines TRBV5-1 with TRBJ2-7; the D gene is possibly TRBD1 (5 bases). V was trimmed by 5 bases and J by 3 bases, leaving 9 bases between them. Per the germline V gene, CDR1 is SGHRS and CDR2 is YFSETQ. The CDR3 length is 12 residues.

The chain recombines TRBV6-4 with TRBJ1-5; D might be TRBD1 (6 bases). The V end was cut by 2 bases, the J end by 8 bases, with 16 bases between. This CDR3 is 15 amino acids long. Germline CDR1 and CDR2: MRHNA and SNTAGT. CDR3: CASSDVRGPRKPQHF. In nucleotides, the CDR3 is TGTGCCAGCAGTGACGTGCGGGGGCCTCGTAAGCCCCAGCATTTT.

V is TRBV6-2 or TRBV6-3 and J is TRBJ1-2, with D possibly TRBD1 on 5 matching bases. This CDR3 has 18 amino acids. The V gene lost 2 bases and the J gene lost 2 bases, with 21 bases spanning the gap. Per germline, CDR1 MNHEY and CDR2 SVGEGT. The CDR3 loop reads CASSYPAGSVRGNYGYTF. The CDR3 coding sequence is TGTGCCAGCAGTTACCCGGCGGGGTCTGTGAGGGGCAACTATGGCTACACCTTC.

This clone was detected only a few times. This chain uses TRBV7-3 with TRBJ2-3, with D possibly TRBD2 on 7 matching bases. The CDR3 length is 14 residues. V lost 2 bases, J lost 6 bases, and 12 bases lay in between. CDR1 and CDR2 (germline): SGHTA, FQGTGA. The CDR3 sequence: CASSLAGAVDTQYF. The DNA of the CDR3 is TGTGCCAGCAGCTTAGCGGGGGCGGTTGATACGCAGTATTTT.

CDR3 nucleotides: TGTGCCAGCAGCTTAGATGCTAGCGGGGGCACAGATACGCAGTATTTT. The encoded protein is CASSLDASGGTDTQYF. The V call is TRBV11-2, the J call TRBJ2-3; 9 nucleotides align to TRBD2. The CDR3 runs to 16 residues. V shed 0 bases and J 1 base; nucleotides not matched to a gene: 2. Germline CDR1 and CDR2: SGHAT and FQNNGV.

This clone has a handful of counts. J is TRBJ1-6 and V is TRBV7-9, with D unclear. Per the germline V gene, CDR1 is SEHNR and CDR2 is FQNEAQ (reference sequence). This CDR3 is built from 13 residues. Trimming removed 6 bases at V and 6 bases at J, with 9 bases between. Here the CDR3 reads CASSRGVNSPLHF. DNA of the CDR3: TGTGCCAGCAGTCGGGGAGTTAATTCACCCCTCCACTTT. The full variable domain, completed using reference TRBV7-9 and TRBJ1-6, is DTGVSQNPRHKITKRGQNVTFRCDPISEHNRLYWYRQTLGQGPEFLTYFQNEAQLEKSRLLSDRFSAERPKGSFSTLEIQRTEQGDSAMYLCASSRGVNSPLHFGNGTRLTVT.

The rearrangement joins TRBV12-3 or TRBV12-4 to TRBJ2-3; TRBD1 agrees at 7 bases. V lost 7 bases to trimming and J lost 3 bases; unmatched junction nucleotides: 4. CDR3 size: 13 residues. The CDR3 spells CASNRGGTDTQYF. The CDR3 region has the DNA TGTGCCAGCAACAGGGGTGGAACAGATACGCAGTATTTT.

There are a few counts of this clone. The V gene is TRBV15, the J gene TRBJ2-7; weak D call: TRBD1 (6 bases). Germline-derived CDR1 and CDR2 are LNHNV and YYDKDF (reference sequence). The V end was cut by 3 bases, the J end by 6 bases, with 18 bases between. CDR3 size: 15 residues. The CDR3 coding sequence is TGTGCCACCAGCAGGGGACACCTCGCCGGGACCGAGCAGTACTTC. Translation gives CATSRGHLAGTEQYF.

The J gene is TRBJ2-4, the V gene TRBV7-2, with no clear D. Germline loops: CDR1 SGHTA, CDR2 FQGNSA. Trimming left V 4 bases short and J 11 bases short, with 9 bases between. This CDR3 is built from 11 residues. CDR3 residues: CASSSQRVQYF. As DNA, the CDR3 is TGTGCCAGCAGCTCACAGAGAGTTCAGTACTTC.

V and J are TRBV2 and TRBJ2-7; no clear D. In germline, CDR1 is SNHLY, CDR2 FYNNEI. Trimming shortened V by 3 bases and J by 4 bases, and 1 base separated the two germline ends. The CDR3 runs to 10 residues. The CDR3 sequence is CASSDYEQYF. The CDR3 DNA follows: TGTGCCAGCAGTGATTACGAGCAGTACTTC.

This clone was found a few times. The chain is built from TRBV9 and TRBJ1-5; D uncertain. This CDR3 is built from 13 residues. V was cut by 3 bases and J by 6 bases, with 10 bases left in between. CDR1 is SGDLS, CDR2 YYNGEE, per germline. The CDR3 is CASSGGLGQPQHF. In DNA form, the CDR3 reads TGTGCCAGCAGCGGAGGTCTTGGTCAGCCCCAGCATTTT.

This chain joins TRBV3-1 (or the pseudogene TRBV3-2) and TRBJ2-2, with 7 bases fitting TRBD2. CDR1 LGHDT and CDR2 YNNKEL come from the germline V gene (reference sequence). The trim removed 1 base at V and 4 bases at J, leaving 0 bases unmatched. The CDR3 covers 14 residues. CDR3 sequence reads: CASSQGTSTGELFF. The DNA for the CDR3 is TGTGCCAGCAGCCAAGGGACTAGCACCGGGGAGCTGTTTTTT.

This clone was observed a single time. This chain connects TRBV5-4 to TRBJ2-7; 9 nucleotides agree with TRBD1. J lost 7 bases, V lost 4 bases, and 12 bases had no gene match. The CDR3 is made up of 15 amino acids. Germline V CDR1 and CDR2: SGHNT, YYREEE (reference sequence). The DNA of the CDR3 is TGTGCCAGCAGCGCCACGGGACAGGGTTTGGGGGAGCAGTACTTC. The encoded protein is CASSATGQGLGEQYF. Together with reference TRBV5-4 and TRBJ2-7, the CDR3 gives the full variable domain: ETGVTQSPTHLIKTRGQQVTLRCSSQSGHNTVSWYQQALGQGPQFIFQYYREEENGRGNFPPRFSGLQFPNYSSELNVNALELDDSALYLCASSATGQGLGEQYFGPGTRLTVT.

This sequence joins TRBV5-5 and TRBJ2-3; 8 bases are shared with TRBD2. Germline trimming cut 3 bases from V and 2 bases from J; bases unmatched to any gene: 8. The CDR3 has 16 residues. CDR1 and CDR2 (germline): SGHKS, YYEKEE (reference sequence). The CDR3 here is CASSSIAGPHTDTQYF. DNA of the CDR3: TGTGCCAGCAGCTCAATAGCGGGGCCCCACACAGATACGCAGTATTTT. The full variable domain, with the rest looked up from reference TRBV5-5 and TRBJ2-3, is DAGVTQSPTHLIKTRGQQVTLRCSPISGHKSVSWYQQVLGQGPQFIFQYYEKEERGRGNFPDRFSARQFPNYSSELNVNALLLGDSALYLCASSSIAGPHTDTQYFGPGTRLTVL.

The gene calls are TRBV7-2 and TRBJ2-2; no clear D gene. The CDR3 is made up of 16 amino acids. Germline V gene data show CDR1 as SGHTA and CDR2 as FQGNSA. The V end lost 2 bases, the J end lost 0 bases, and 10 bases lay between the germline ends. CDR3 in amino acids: CASSLMESANTGELFF. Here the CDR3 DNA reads TGTGCCAGCAGCTTAATGGAATCCGCGAACACCGGGGAGCTGTTTTTT.

CDR3 nucleotide sequence: TGTGCCAGCAGCCCGAGACCGATCGGACAGGGATGGGGTTGGGCCCTCCACTTT. Translation: CASSPRPIGQGWGWALHF. This chain uses TRBV3-1 (or the pseudogene TRBV3-2) with TRBJ1-6, with TRBD1 matching over 8 bases. Germline assignment: CDR1 LGHDT and CDR2 YNNKEL (reference sequence). V lost 4 bases to trimming and J lost 14 bases; unmatched junction nucleotides: 22. The CDR3 spans 18 residues.